Presented here are 20 T cell receptor beta chains from one specimen sequenced in a study of blood T cell repertoires in COVID-19. Assay used: immunoSEQ multiplex PCR; TCRdb lists only in-frame clones, some missing. The sample records around 60,000 clones, about four fifths being singletons. The sequenced sample was peripheral blood. These receptors were taken from a woman of 80 years or more with acute or convalescent COVID-19.

This clone was seen a handful of times. This chain uses TRBV11-3 with TRBJ2-2; 7 bases align to TRBD2. Germline CDR1 and CDR2: SGHNT and YENEEA. Trimming at V came to 5 bases and at J to 5 bases, leaving 2 bases not matched to a gene. The CDR3 has 13 residues. DNA for the CDR3: TGTGCCAGCAGCCCGGGGGGTACCGGGGAGCTGTTTTTT. Amino acids: CASSPGGTGELFF.

The chain joins TRBV5-1 to TRBJ2-1; 9 nucleotides line up with TRBD2. Germline V gene sequence: CDR1 SGHRS, CDR2 YFSETQ. The length of the CDR3 is 19 residues. With V trimmed by 0 bases and J by 4 bases, 14 bases remained unmatched. CDR3 loop: CASSLALGAGGLIYNEQFF. The CDR3 region has the DNA TGCGCCAGCAGCTTGGCCCTCGGAGCGGGAGGCCTTATTTACAATGAGCAGTTCTTC.

The CDR3 protein is CASTSLKPTGVDEQYF. The CDR3 nucleotides are TGTGCCAGCACCTCACTTAAACCGACAGGGGTAGACGAGCAGTACTTC. The chain couples TRBV2 to TRBJ2-7; 8 bases are a match to TRBD1. V trimming: 7 bases; J trimming: 5 bases; junction bases outside the gene matches: 16. This CDR3 has 16 residues. Germline CDR1 reads SNHLY; CDR2 reads FYNNEI. The whole variable domain, filled in from reference TRBV2 and TRBJ2-7, reads EPEVTQTPSHQVTQMGQEVILRCVPISNHLYFYWYRQILGQKVEFLVSFYNNEISEKSEIFDDQFSVERPDGSNFTLKIRSTKLEDSAMYFCASTSLKPTGVDEQYFGPGTRLTVT.

The genes are TRBV6-7 and TRBJ2-7; D may be TRBD2 (6 bases). Being an ORF, TRBV6-7 has a function that is uncertain. The V end lost 5 bases, the J end lost 3 bases, and 20 bases lay between the germline ends. This CDR3 is 16 amino acids long. DNA for the CDR3: TGTGCCAGCAGTAACAGCGGGCCCCTCTCTATCTACGAGCAGTACTTC. Its protein product is CASSNSGPLSIYEQYF.

This clone occurred once. The chain is built from TRBV2 and TRBJ1-5; possibly TRBD1 for D (5 bases). The CDR3 extends over 14 amino acids. Germline loops: CDR1 SNHLY, CDR2 FYNNEI. Trimming took off 3 bases at V and 6 bases at J, with 12 bases between the two ends. The CDR3 reads CASSEGQGGQPQHF. The CDR3 DNA sequence: TGTGCCAGCAGTGAGGGTCAGGGTGGTCAGCCCCAGCATTTT.

V is TRBV28 and J is TRBJ2-7; D not resolved. CDR1 is MDHEN, CDR2 SYDVKM, per germline. V was cut by 2 bases and J by 1 base, with 15 bases left in between. CDR3 length: 16 amino acids. The DNA for the CDR3 is TGTGCCAGCAGTTTAAGTTTTATGGGCAGATCCTACGAGCAGTACTTC. Translating it yields CASSLSFMGRSYEQYF.

This sequence joins TRBV5-8 and TRBJ2-1, with TRBD2 matching 12 bases. The V gene end was trimmed by 4 bases and the J gene end by 12 bases; junction bases not matched to a gene: 14. The V gene's germline CDR1 is SGHTS and CDR2 YDEGEE. CDR3 length: 16 amino acids. CDR3 coding DNA: TGTGCCAGCAGCAGTGGTGAGACTAGCGGGAGCGGTTGGCAGTTCTTC. This gives the protein CASSSGETSGSGWQFF. The full variable domain, its missing parts supplied by reference TRBV5-8 and TRBJ2-1, is EAGVTQSPTHLIKTRGQQATLRCSPISGHTSVYWYQQALGLGLQFLLWYDEGEERNRGNFPPRFSGRQFPNYSSELNVNALELEDSALYLCASSSGETSGSGWQFFGPGTRLTVL.

This sequence joins TRBV7-9 and TRBJ1-2, with D perhaps TRBD1 (6 bases). V was shortened by 5 bases and J by 3 bases, with 28 bases between the two germline ends. In germline, CDR1 is SEHNR, CDR2 FQNEAQ (reference sequence). The CDR3 totals 19 residues. CDR3 DNA: TGTGCCAGCAGCCCAGGTCCGGGACATCCCATCTCCTTCGACTATGGCTACACCTTC. Its translation is CASSPGPGHPISFDYGYTF.

This clone was counted only a few times. The CDR3 loop reads CASSLKDGSYTF. As DNA, the CDR3 is TGTGCCAGCAGTCTAAAGGACGGGAGCTACACCTTC. The chain is built from TRBV27 and TRBJ1-2; the D is unclear. The CDR3 contains 12 residues. The V end was cut by 5 bases, the J end by 9 bases, with 13 bases between. Germline V gene lookup returns CDR1 MNHEY and CDR2 SMNVEV (reference sequence).

The chain employs TRBV5-1 and TRBJ2-5, with TRBD2 matching 7 bases. The V segment lost 2 bases and the J segment 3 bases; nucleotides outside the gene matches: 4. The CDR3 spans 14 residues. The germline V gene encodes CDR1 SGHRS and CDR2 YFSETQ. CDR3 region: CASSLASGEETQYF. CDR3 DNA: TGCGCCAGCAGCTTAGCCAGCGGGGAAGAGACCCAGTACTTC.

The chain combines TRBV3-1 (or the pseudogene TRBV3-2) with TRBJ2-5; D gene unclear. Trimming left V 4 bases short and J 2 bases short, with 14 bases between. Germline V gene data show CDR1 as LGHDT and CDR2 as YNNKEL (reference sequence). The CDR3 consists of 15 residues. For the CDR3, the DNA is TGTGCCAGCAGCCCCTCTTGGGCCCAGCAAGAGACCCAGTACTTC. Translation gives CASSPSWAQQETQYF.

The chain employs TRBV29-1 and TRBJ2-7; 8 positions match TRBD1. The J segment lost 4 bases and the V segment lost 6 bases, leaving 11 bases of the junction unmatched. CDR3 size: 14 residues. Germline-derived CDR1 and CDR2 are SQVTM and ANQGSEA. The CDR3 region is CSVGGGTGDYEQYF. The CDR3 DNA follows: TGCAGCGTAGGAGGGGGGACAGGTGATTACGAGCAGTACTTC.

In DNA form, the CDR3 reads TGTGCCAGCAGTGAAGCCCCGGGAGCCTATGGCTACACCTTC. Translated, it gives CASSEAPGAYGYTF. The chain links TRBV2 to TRBJ1-2; D unclear. The germline V and J ends were trimmed by 0 bases and 4 bases, with 9 bases remaining between them. Germline CDR1 SNHLY, CDR2 FYNNEI. This CDR3 has 14 amino acids.

The V gene is TRBV19, the J gene TRBJ2-1, with 10 positions matching TRBD2. The CDR3 consists of 15 residues. V lost 8 bases to trimming and J lost 3 bases; unmatched junction nucleotides: 7. CDR1 is LNHDA and CDR2 is SQIVND in the germline V gene (reference sequence). CDR3 DNA: TGTGCCAGTTCCAGCGGGAGGGCCGTCTACAATGAGCAGTTCTTC. Translated, it gives CASSSGRAVYNEQFF.

CDR3 protein: CASSFPQASANYGYTF. DNA for the CDR3: TGTGCCAGCAGTTTCCCGCAGGCTTCTGCTAACTATGGCTACACCTTC. The V gene is TRBV28, the J gene TRBJ1-2; D remains ambiguous. Germline loops: CDR1 MDHEN, CDR2 SYDVKM. Trimming left V 3 bases short and J 0 bases short, with 14 bases between. CDR3 length: 16 amino acids.

The chain combines TRBV19 with TRBJ1-6; 8 bases fit TRBD1. Trimming took 9 bases from V and 6 from J; bases not matched to a gene: 7. Looked up from germline, CDR1 is LNHDA and CDR2 is SQIVND (reference sequence). The CDR3 covers 14 residues. The DNA for the CDR3 is TGTGCCAGCATGGGACAGGCGGCTAATTCACCCCTCCACTTT. As protein: CASMGQAANSPLHF.

V usage is TRBV5-1 and J usage is TRBJ2-5; 7 bases align to TRBD1. The germline V gene encodes CDR1 SGHRS and CDR2 YFSETQ. V trimming: 2 bases; J trimming: 1 base; junction bases outside the gene matches: 5. This CDR3 region has 15 residues. The CDR3: CASSFQDRAQETQYF. For the CDR3, the DNA is TGCGCCAGCAGCTTCCAAGACAGGGCCCAAGAGACCCAGTACTTC.

The V call is TRBV5-1, the J call TRBJ1-5; D uncertain. Germline V CDR1 and CDR2: SGHRS, YFSETQ. V lost 0 bases to trimming and J lost 1 base, with 8 bases between them. The CDR3 totals 15 residues. Here the CDR3 reads CASSLDGYSNQPQHF. The CDR3 region has the DNA TGCGCCAGCAGCTTGGACGGTTACAGCAATCAGCCCCAGCATTTT.

In its sample, this clone was seen once. The chain employs TRBV5-5 and TRBJ1-3; a possible D gene is TRBD1 (5 bases). The germline CDR1 and CDR2 sequences are SGHKS and YYEKEE (reference sequence). Between the trimmed V and J ends, which lost 2 bases and 0 bases, there was a span of 9 bases. The CDR3 length is 15 residues. The CDR3 DNA follows: TGTGCCAGCAGCTTACAGGCCAGCTCTGGAAACACCATATATTTT. Its translation is CASSLQASSGNTIYF.

The rearrangement uses TRBV28 and TRBJ1-1; 7 nucleotides agree with TRBD1. The CDR3 has 12 residues. Germline V gene lookup returns CDR1 MDHEN and CDR2 SYDVKM. V was pared by 8 bases and J by 2 bases, with 2 bases of the junction left unmatched. The CDR3 loop reads CASRDSNTEAFF. Written as DNA, the CDR3 is TGTGCCAGCCGGGACAGTAACACTGAAGCTTTCTTT.